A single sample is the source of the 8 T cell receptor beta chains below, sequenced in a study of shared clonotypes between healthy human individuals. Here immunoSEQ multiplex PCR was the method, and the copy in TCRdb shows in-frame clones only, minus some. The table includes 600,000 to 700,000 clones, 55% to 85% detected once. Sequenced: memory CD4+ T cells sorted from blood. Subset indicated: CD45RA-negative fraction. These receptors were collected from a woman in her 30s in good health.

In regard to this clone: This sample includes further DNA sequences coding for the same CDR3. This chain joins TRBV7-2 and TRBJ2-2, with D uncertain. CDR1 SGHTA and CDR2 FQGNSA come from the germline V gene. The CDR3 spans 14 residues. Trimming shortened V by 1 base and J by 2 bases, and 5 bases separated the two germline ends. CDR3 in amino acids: CASSLGRNTGELFF. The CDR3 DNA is TGTGCCAGCAGCTTAGGGCGCAACACCGGGGAGCTGTTTTTT. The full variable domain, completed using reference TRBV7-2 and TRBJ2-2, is GAGVSQSPSNKVTEKGKDVELRCDPISGHTALYWYRQSLGQGLEFLIYFQGNSAPDKSGLPSDRFSAERTGGSVSTLTIQRTQQEDSAVYLCASSLGRNTGELFFGEGSRLTVL.

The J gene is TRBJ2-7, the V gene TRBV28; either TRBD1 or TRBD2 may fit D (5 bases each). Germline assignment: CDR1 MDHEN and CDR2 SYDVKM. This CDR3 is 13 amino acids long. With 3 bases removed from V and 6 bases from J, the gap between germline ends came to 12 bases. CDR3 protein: CASSFPGTSEQYF. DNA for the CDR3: TGTGCCAGCAGTTTTCCGGGGACCTCCGAGCAGTACTTC. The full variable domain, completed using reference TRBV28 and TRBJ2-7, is DVKVTQSSRYLVKRTGEKVFLECVQDMDHENMFWYRQDPGLGLRLIYFSYDVKMKEKGDIPEGYSVSREKKERFSLILESASTNQTSMYLCASSFPGTSEQYFGPGTRLTVT.

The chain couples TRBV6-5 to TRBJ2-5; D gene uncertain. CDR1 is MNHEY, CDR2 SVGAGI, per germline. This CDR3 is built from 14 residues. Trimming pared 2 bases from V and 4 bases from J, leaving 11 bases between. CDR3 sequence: CASSYDFTSETQYF. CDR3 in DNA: TGTGCCAGCAGTTACGATTTCACCTCAGAGACCCAGTACTTC.

The CDR3 DNA is TGCAGTGCTCCTGGACTCTATGGCTACACCTTC. It translates to CSAPGLYGYTF. The gene calls are TRBV20-1 and TRBJ1-2; D not certain. The CDR3 sequence is 11 residues long. Trimming took 5 bases from V and 4 from J, leaving 8 bases between them. The germline V gene has CDR1 DFQATT and CDR2 SNEGSKA (reference sequence).

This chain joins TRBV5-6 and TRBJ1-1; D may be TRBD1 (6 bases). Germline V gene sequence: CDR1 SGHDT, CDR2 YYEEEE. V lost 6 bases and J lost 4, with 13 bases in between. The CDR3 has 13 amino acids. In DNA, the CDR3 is TGTGCCAGCATCAGACAGGCCCGCACTGAAGCTTTCTTT. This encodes CASIRQARTEAFF.

The CDR3 DNA reads TGCAGCGTTAGGGCAGGGGGCGCACATCAGCCCCAGCATTTT. Protein: CSVRAGGAHQPQHF. This chain joins TRBV29-1 and TRBJ1-5, with 8 bases that match TRBD1. The CDR3 spans 14 residues. Germline V CDR1 and CDR2: SQVTM, ANQGSEA. The V and J ends lost 5 bases and 5 bases, in that order; junction bases with no gene match: 8.

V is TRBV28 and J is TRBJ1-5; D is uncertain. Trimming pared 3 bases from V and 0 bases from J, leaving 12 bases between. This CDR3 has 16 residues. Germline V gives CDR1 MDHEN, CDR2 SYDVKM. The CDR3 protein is CASSLLPDNSNQPQHF. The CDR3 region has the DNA TGTGCCAGCAGTTTGCTCCCTGACAATAGCAATCAGCCCCAGCATTTT. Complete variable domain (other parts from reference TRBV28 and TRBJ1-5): DVKVTQSSRYLVKRTGEKVFLECVQDMDHENMFWYRQDPGLGLRLIYFSYDVKMKEKGDIPEGYSVSREKKERFSLILESASTNQTSMYLCASSLLPDNSNQPQHFGDGTRLSIL.

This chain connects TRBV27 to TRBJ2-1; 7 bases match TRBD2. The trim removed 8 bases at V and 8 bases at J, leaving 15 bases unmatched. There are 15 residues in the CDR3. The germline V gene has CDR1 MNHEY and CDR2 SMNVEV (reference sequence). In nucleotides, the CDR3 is TGTGCCAGCCGGACCGGGACTACAACGACGGATGAGCAGTTCTTC. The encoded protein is CASRTGTTTTDEQFF.